This T cell receptor beta chain was sequenced for a study of T-cell memory formation after mild COVID-19. Broader study findings: CD4+ bias marked clones expanding day 15 to 37, unlike balanced contracting clones.

Employing constant-segment primers, 5'RACE generated TCR alpha and TCR beta cDNA libraries bearing sample barcodes and UMIs. TCRdb fed the 5' RACE reads into MiXCR, producing one record per CDR3 protein. The sample shows about 350,000 distinct CDR3 sequences, about 13% of them seen only once. This clonotype was seen only a few times. Its specificity is not known. The CDR3 contains 13 residues. The V and J ends lost 6 bases and 12 bases, in that order; junction bases with no gene match: 8. This chain uses TRBV12-3 or TRBV12-4 with TRBJ2-1, with 10 bases fitting TRBD2. The clonotype originates from a man younger than 35 who had mild COVID-19 (a few samples of this study predate the infection). Cell type and time point are not known. The specimen sequenced was PBMCs or a T cell subset sorted from them (not recorded which). Here the CDR3 reads CASSRSIAGGQFF. Written as DNA, the CDR3 is TGTGCCAGCAGCCGATCTATAGCGGGGGGGCAGTTCTTC.